A selection of T cell receptor beta chains follows, all from one sample in a study of blood T cell repertoires in COVID-19. Measured with immunoSEQ multiplex PCR; TCRdb has only the in-frame clones, and not every one. This table holds fewer than 600,000 clones, about 91% found once. Sequencing was carried out using peripheral blood. The receptors shown here come from a man younger than 35 with COVID-19, enrolled during active disease. Each CDR3 is given with its conserved first and last residue. A D gene is named only where the DNA matches it firmly. Part of the rows lack a size; the others show once, few, many or a class for expanded clones.

>NA|TRBV30|NA|13|TRBJ2-2
CACDSTSTGELFF
TGTGCCTGTGACAGCACAAGCACCGGGGAGCTGTTTTTT
>NA|TRBV19|NA|13|TRBJ1-1
CASSIEPTTEAFF
TGTGCCAGTAGTATAGAGCCGACAACTGAAGCTTTCTTT
>NA|TRBV4-1|TRBD1|16|TRBJ2-2
CASSPGQGALYGELFF
TGCGCCAGCAGCCCAGGACAGGGGGCCCTTTATGGGGAGCTGTTTTTT
>NA|TRBV27|TRBD2|18|TRBJ2-2
CASSTTKRGGRSTGELFF
TGTGCCAGCAGTACAACTAAGCGGGGGGGCCGGAGCACCGGGGAGCTGTTTTTT
>NA|TRBV13|TRBD2|14|TRBJ2-5
CASSWTSGQETQYF
TGTGCCAGCAGCTGGACTAGCGGGCAAGAGACCCAGTACTTC
>NA|TRBV27|TRBD1|14|TRBJ1-1
CASSSQGMNTEAFF
TGTGCCAGCAGTTCACAGGGGATGAACACTGAAGCTTTCTTT
>NA|TRBV3-1/TRBV3-2|TRBD1|15|TRBJ1-2
CASSHFTTGGVGYTF
TGTGCCAGCAGCCACTTCACGACAGGGGGAGTTGGCTACACCTTC
>NA|TRBV11-2|TRBD1|14|TRBJ1-2
CASSPRTGGFGYTF
TGTGCCAGCAGCCCCCGGACAGGGGGGTTTGGCTACACCTTC
>NA|TRBV30|NA|10|TRBJ1-2
CAWRRGCCPF
TGTGCCTGGAGACGAGGGTGTTGCCCCTTC
>few|TRBV9|NA|12|TRBJ1-5
CASSVALDTVHF
TGTGCCAGCAGCGTAGCGCTGGACACCGTGCATTTT
>once|TRBV19|NA|17|TRBJ1-5
CASSRHVWEGSNQPQHF
TGTGCCAGTAGTAGACACGTTTGGGAGGGTAGCAATCAGCCCCAGCATTTT
>NA|TRBV25-1|NA|15|TRBJ1-3
CASSESGGEGNTIYF
TGTGCCAGCAGTGAATCGGGGGGTGAGGGAAACACCATATATTTT
>NA|TRBV7-8|NA|14|TRBJ2-7
CASSPQGVVYEQYF
TGTGCCAGCAGCCCACAGGGAGTTGTCTACGAGCAGTACTTC
>few|TRBV24-1|TRBD2|16|TRBJ2-3
CATSDLAGGREDTQYF
TGTGCCACCAGTGATCTAGCGGGAGGCCGGGAAGATACGCAGTATTTT
>NA|TRBV5-1|TRBD1|14|TRBJ2-3
CASSSTGSTDTQYF
TGCGCCAGCAGCTCGACAGGGTCCACAGATACGCAGTATTTT
>NA|TRBV19|NA|13|TRBJ2-3
CASSIVGGDTQYF
TGTGCCAGTAGTATAGTTGGGGGCGATACGCAGTATTTT
>NA|TRBV7-9|NA|12|TRBJ1-6
CASSSTDSPLHF
TGTGCCAGCAGCTCGACAGATTCACCCCTCCACTTT
>NA|TRBV4-1|TRBD1|16|TRBJ1-4
CASSLTGGRLSEKLFF
TGCGCCAGCAGCCTAACAGGGGGACGTCTGAGTGAAAAACTGTTTTTT
>NA|TRBV3-1/TRBV3-2|NA|13|TRBJ1-1
CASSQDRGHQAFF
TGTGCCAGCAGCCAAGATCGGGGTCATCAAGCTTTCTTT
>NA|TRBV11-2|TRBD2|15|TRBJ2-1
CASSSSSGSYNEQFF
TGTGCCAGCAGCTCATCTAGCGGGAGTTACAATGAGCAGTTCTTC
>NA|TRBV6-5|TRBD1|15|TRBJ2-1
CASRSGQGHYNEQFF
TGTGCCAGCAGATCCGGACAGGGTCACTACAATGAGCAGTTCTTC
>NA|TRBV4-1|NA|15|TRBJ2-1
CASSQGAVEVYEQFF
TGCGCCAGCAGCCAAGGAGCGGTGGAGGTCTATGAGCAGTTCTTC
>NA|TRBV4-1|NA|13|TRBJ1-2
CASSQGPGAGYTF
TGCGCCAGCAGCCAAGGCCCAGGGGCTGGCTACACCTTC
>NA|TRBV2|NA|14|TRBJ2-5
CASSVEGGMGTQYF
TGTGCCAGCAGTGTTGAGGGGGGGATGGGGACCCAGTACTTC
>NA|TRBV30|NA|11|TRBJ2-7
CAWGDGYEQYF
TGTGCCTGGGGAGACGGCTACGAGCAGTACTTC
>few|TRBV5-4|NA|15|TRBJ1-3
CASSLEPGLGNTIYF
TGTGCCAGCAGCTTGGAGCCAGGGCTTGGAAACACCATATATTTT
>NA|TRBV9|NA|14|TRBJ1-6
CASSVEDTNSPLHF
TGTGCCAGCAGCGTAGAGGACACGAATTCACCCCTCCACTTT
>NA|TRBV7-2|TRBD1|13|TRBJ2-4
CASSRGLENIQYF
TGTGCCAGCAGCAGGGGGCTGGAAAACATTCAGTACTTC
>NA|TRBV19|TRBD1|14|TRBJ1-5
CASSGQGRGQPQHF
TGTGCCAGTAGCGGACAGGGGAGAGGTCAGCCCCAGCATTTT
>NA|TRBV5-1|TRBD1|15|TRBJ2-7
CASSPGQGVLNEQYF
TGCGCCAGCAGCCCCGGACAGGGAGTATTAAACGAGCAGTACTTC
>NA|TRBV4-1|NA|13|TRBJ1-2
CASSQSEAYGYTF
TGCGCCAGCAGCCAATCGGAGGCCTATGGCTACACCTTC
>few|TRBV7-9|NA|14|TRBJ2-1
CASSFGQNYNEQFF
TGTGCCAGCAGCTTCGGACAGAACTACAATGAGCAGTTCTTC
>NA|TRBV29-1|NA|12|TRBJ1-1
CSVGSQYTEAFF
TGCAGCGTTGGATCACAGTACACTGAAGCTTTCTTT
>NA|TRBV18|NA|14|TRBJ2-2
CASSLTGYTGELFF
TGTGCCAGCTCACTCACAGGGTACACCGGGGAGCTGTTTTTT
>NA|TRBV7-2|NA|12|TRBJ2-3
CASRQTTDTQYF
TGTGCCAGCAGACAAACCACAGATACGCAGTATTTT
>NA|TRBV19|TRBD1|15|TRBJ1-4
CASSNNRGTNEKLFF
TGTGCCAGTAGTAATAACAGGGGGACTAATGAAAAACTGTTTTTT
>NA|TRBV10-1|NA|13|TRBJ2-1
CASSGKLADEQFF
TGCGCCAGCAGTGGTAAACTAGCCGATGAGCAGTTCTTC
>NA|TRBV4-1|NA|16|TRBJ2-2
CASSQFTGTDTGELFF
TGCGCCAGCAGCCAATTTACGGGAACTGACACCGGGGAGCTGTTTTTT
>NA|TRBV6-5|TRBD1|12|TRBJ2-7
CASRPQGNEQYF
TGTGCCAGCAGGCCACAGGGGAACGAGCAGTACTTC
>NA|TRBV2|TRBD2|14|TRBJ2-5
CASGGWEGQETQYF
TGTGCCAGCGGGGGATGGGAGGGCCAAGAGACCCAGTACTTC
>once|TRBV6-5|NA|13|TRBJ1-1
CASSQRQGTEAFF
TGTGCCAGCAGTCAGAGGCAAGGCACTGAAGCTTTCTTT
>NA|TRBV5-1|TRBD1|13|TRBJ1-4
CASSLGQDEKLFF
TGCGCCAGCAGCCTGGGACAGGATGAAAAACTGTTTTTT
>NA|TRBV5-8|NA|15|TRBJ2-3
CASSLDARSTDTQYF
TGTGCCAGCAGCTTGGATGCTAGGAGCACAGATACGCAGTATTTT
>NA|TRBV3-1/TRBV3-2|NA|18|TRBJ2-7
CASSQDGSSGKSSYEQYF
TGTGCCAGCAGCCAGGATGGTTCTTCCGGGAAGAGCTCCTACGAGCAGTACTTC
>NA|TRBV6-2/TRBV6-3|NA|12|TRBJ2-1
CASSLSAHEQFF
TGTGCCAGCAGCCTTAGCGCACATGAGCAGTTCTTC